A single sample gave rise to the 3 T cell receptor beta chains below, sequenced in a study of blood T cell repertoires in COVID-19 (dated by TCRdb to 2020 to 2021). The protocol used for the library was the immunoSEQ multiplex PCR assay. TCRdb stores this immuneACCESS table with in-frame sequences only. Part of the clones is absent; in the studies checked, under half of the shortfall reflects unresolved V genes, and no reason is known for the rest. The table for this sample lists more than 95,000 clones; roughly 80% of them were counted only once. The ten biggest clones cover 5% to 8% of the sample. Sample: peripheral blood. The receptors stem from an older man with acute or convalescent COVID-19.

The J gene is TRBJ1-4, the V gene TRBV27, with TRBD1 as a possible D gene (5 bases). CDR3 length: 18 amino acids. Germline CDR1 reads MNHEY; CDR2 reads SMNVEV (reference sequence). The V end lost 1 base, the J end lost 8 bases, and 23 bases lay between the germline ends. The CDR3 region is CASSLYRGRDQYLEKLFF. The CDR3, as DNA: TGTGCCAGCAGTTTATATAGGGGCAGGGATCAGTATCTAGAAAAACTGTTTTTT.

This chain uses TRBV7-8 with TRBJ2-5, with 10 nucleotides matching TRBD1. Germline assignment: CDR1 SGHVS and CDR2 FQNEAQ. V shed 5 bases, J shed 3 bases, and the junction held 15 bases outside the gene matches. This CDR3 contains 18 residues. The CDR3 DNA reads TGTGCCAGCAGCCCTCCCGGGACAGGGGTCCGGTCGGAAGAGACCCAGTACTTC. Translated: CASSPPGTGVRSEETQYF.

The chain joins TRBV5-1 to TRBJ2-5; tentatively, D is TRBD2 (6 bases). CDR1 SGHRS and CDR2 YFSETQ come from the germline V gene. This CDR3 has 14 amino acids. Trimming removed 3 bases at V and 6 bases at J, with 15 bases between. The CDR3 DNA sequence: TGCGCCAGCAGCTCACCTGGCGGGGCGCAGACCCAGTACTTC. Its protein product is CASSSPGGAQTQYF.